This T cell receptor beta chain appears in the sequencing data of a study of shared clonotypes between healthy human individuals. Study-wide results and caveats: Naive subsets usually exceeded memory subsets in estimated richness. The sharing of approximately 4.6% of naive CD4 clonotypes was seen across several donors. It was only blood that was sampled, and tissue repertoires likely differ.

CD45RO-negative cells were positively selected for CCR7, leaving out terminally differentiated effector memory CD45RA+ cells. A word on this clone: The target antigen is unknown.

Each subset's genomic DNA was split evenly across several immunoSEQ plates. Sequenced by immunoSEQ multiplex PCR; TCRdb stores in-frame clones only, minus some. The table lists around 1,900,000 clones, around 93% of them singletons. The CDR3 loop spans 12 amino acids. The V and J ends lost 5 bases and 6 bases respectively, with 11 bases between them. From germline, CDR1 is SGHVS and CDR2 FQNEAQ. This chain connects TRBV7-8 to TRBJ2-7, with D unresolved. The sequence derives from a man between 18 and 29 years old in good health. Some clones in this sample may be carry-over from other donors' samples. Sequencing was carried out using naive CD8+ T cells from PBMCs. The CDR3 protein is CASSRRGSEQYF. As DNA, the CDR3 is TGTGCCAGCAGCCGCCGAGGATCCGAGCAGTACTTC.